The T cell receptor (beta chain) described here comes from a study of cytotoxic CD8 clonotypes in ibrutinib-treated CLL. Study context: Once treatment had gone on for a median of approximately 11 months, range 6 to 36, response samples were drawn. Study-wide results and caveats: Ibrutinib response saw clonality rise, and progression saw it return toward baseline.

In the case of this clone: Its antigen is as yet unknown.

Only in-frame clones appear in the TCRdb table, and some are missing; sequencing was by immunoSEQ multiplex PCR. The sample comprises 200,000 to 250,000 clones, 79% of which are singletons, and roughly 10% rests with the top ten. The CDR3 has 13 residues. V lost 4 bases, J lost 4 bases, and 11 bases lay in between. Germline-derived CDR1 and CDR2 are SGHRS and YFSETQ. Sequenced material: PBMCs, taken after 12 months of ibrutinib treatment. The V and J genes are TRBV5-1 and TRBJ2-5; D gene unclear. The receptor comes from a human donor with chronic lymphocytic leukemia. The CDR3 sequence is CASSPRLGETQYF. The DNA of the CDR3 is TGCGCCAGCAGCCCGCGTCTAGGAGAGACCCAGTACTTC.